This entry lists 24 T cell receptor beta chains sequenced from one sample in a study of T cell responses to AZD1222 COVID-19 vaccine. The repertoire was sequenced with immunoSEQ multiplex PCR; TCRdb's copy has only in-frame clones and lacks some. The sample shows fewer than 150,000 clones, roughly nine tenths of them seen only once. The material was peripheral blood, obtained on day 0 of AZD1222 vaccination. The receptors originated from an adult in good health.

J is TRBJ1-2 and V is TRBV4-2; 10 bases map to TRBD1. Germline trimming cut 0 bases from V and 4 bases from J; bases unmatched to any gene: 11. The germline V gene has CDR1 LGHNA and CDR2 YNFKEQ. The CDR3 has 18 amino acids. The CDR3 loop reads CASSQDLTGGRKSYGYTF. The CDR3 coding sequence is TGTGCCAGCAGCCAAGATCTGACAGGGGGCAGAAAATCCTATGGCTACACCTTC.

The CDR3 here is CASSPLAGGTYNEQFF. The CDR3 DNA reads TGTGCCAGTAGTCCTCTAGCGGGGGGGACCTACAATGAGCAGTTCTTC. The chain is built from TRBV19 and TRBJ2-1, with TRBD2 matching over 12 bases. Germline CDR1 reads LNHDA; CDR2 reads SQIVND (reference sequence). V was pared by 5 bases and J by 2 bases, with 4 bases of the junction left unmatched. CDR3 length: 16 amino acids.

The chain combines TRBV9 with TRBJ1-6; the D gene is possibly TRBD1 (5 bases). The germline V and J ends were trimmed by 0 bases and 9 bases, with 13 bases remaining between them. CDR1 SGDLS and CDR2 YYNGEE come from the germline V gene. The CDR3 covers 15 residues. The CDR3 protein is CASSVVGARGSPLHF. Written as DNA, the CDR3 is TGTGCCAGCAGCGTAGTTGGGGCTCGGGGTTCACCCCTCCACTTT.

The chain joins TRBV6-2 or TRBV6-3 to TRBJ2-7; D is uncertain. Between the trimmed V and J ends, which lost 5 bases and 1 base, there was a span of 3 bases. CDR3 size: 11 residues. The germline CDR1 and CDR2 sequences are MNHEY and SVGEGT. CDR3 in DNA: TGTGCCAGCAGTCGGTCCTACGAGCAGTACTTC. This translates into CASSRSYEQYF.

This chain uses TRBV6-5 with TRBJ2-1; TRBD1 agrees at 9 bases. Looked up from germline, CDR1 is MNHEY and CDR2 is SVGAGI. V dropped 2 bases and J dropped 6; count of bases not matched to a gene: 5. The CDR3 spans 15 residues. The CDR3, as DNA: TGTGCCAGCAGTTACCCCGGGACAGGGTTCAATGAGCAGTTCTTC. It is translated as CASSYPGTGFNEQFF.

CDR3 protein: CAISADRGQGYTF. The DNA for the CDR3 is TGTGCCATCAGTGCGGACAGGGGGCAGGGCTACACCTTC. This rearrangement joins TRBV10-3 to TRBJ1-2; 11 bases line up with TRBD1. The J segment lost 8 bases and the V segment lost 4 bases, leaving 3 bases of the junction unmatched. CDR1 and CDR2 (germline): ENHRY, SYGVKD. The CDR3 extends over 13 amino acids.

This chain links TRBV9 with TRBJ1-6; possible D gene TRBD1, 5 bases. Trimming took off 3 bases at V and 8 bases at J, with 15 bases between the two ends. Germline loops: CDR1 SGDLS, CDR2 YYNGEE. The CDR3 is 15 residues long. CDR3 protein: CASSAEGLQHSPLHF. Written as DNA, the CDR3 is TGTGCCAGCAGCGCTGAGGGACTCCAACATTCACCCCTCCACTTT. Variable domain in full (rest from reference TRBV9 and TRBJ1-6): DSGVTQTPKHLITATGQRVTLRCSPRSGDLSVYWYQQSLDQGLQFLIQYYNGEERAKGNILERFSAQQFPDLHSELNLSSLELGDSALYFCASSAEGLQHSPLHFGNGTRLTVT.

The V call is TRBV5-1, the J call TRBJ1-1; TRBD1 might be the D (5 bases). The V end lost 4 bases, the J end lost 2 bases, and 12 bases lay between the germline ends. The CDR3 covers 14 residues. Per the germline V gene, CDR1 is SGHRS and CDR2 is YFSETQ. The CDR3 spells CASSLTGANTEAFF. The CDR3 DNA sequence: TGCGCCAGCAGCCTAACAGGAGCCAACACTGAAGCTTTCTTT.

The CDR3 nucleotides are TGTGCCAGCAGTTCCCCCCAAAGGGGTTATGGCTACACCTTC. This sequence encodes CASSSPQRGYGYTF. The chain links TRBV6-6 to TRBJ1-2; TRBD1 is a possible D gene (5 bases). The CDR3 sequence is 14 residues long. From germline, CDR1 is MNHNY and CDR2 SVGAGI (reference sequence). The germline V and J ends were trimmed by 4 bases and 5 bases, with 14 bases remaining between them.

This clone was found a few times. The V gene is TRBV2, the J gene TRBJ2-5; D possibly corresponds to TRBD2 (6 bases). This CDR3 has 15 residues. Deletions cut 2 bases from V and 5 bases from J, with 15 bases between. From germline, CDR1 is SNHLY and CDR2 FYNNEI. The CDR3, as DNA: TGTGCCAGCAGTGAAACTGCGGGACCTCGGGAGACCCAGTACTTC. It specifies CASSETAGPRETQYF.

The chain has TRBV11-3 and TRBJ2-7; 8 bases are shared with TRBD2. V was clipped by 6 bases and J by 6 bases; unmatched bases: 13. CDR1 and CDR2 (germline): SGHNT, YENEEA. The CDR3 runs 15 residues. The CDR3 DNA sequence: TGTGCCAGCAGAGGTATTGGGACTAGGGGATCCGAGCAGTACTTC. Amino acids: CASRGIGTRGSEQYF.

The V gene is TRBV6-5, the J gene TRBJ1-4; D gene uncertain. Germline V gene lookup returns CDR1 MNHEY and CDR2 SVGAGI. The CDR3 loop spans 14 amino acids. V shed 2 bases and J shed 8 bases, with 12 bases lying between them. CDR3 DNA sequence: TGTGCCAGCAGTTACGGTGGCGGTGGAGAAAAACTGTTTTTT. The encoded protein is CASSYGGGGEKLFF.

This clone was recorded once. The V and J genes are TRBV7-2 and TRBJ2-7; D gene uncertain. There are 11 residues in the CDR3. Per germline, CDR1 SGHTA and CDR2 FQGNSA. V was shortened by 5 bases and J by 6 bases, with 8 bases between the two germline ends. The CDR3 sequence is CASSPVSEQYF. The CDR3 DNA follows: TGTGCCAGCAGCCCCGTTAGCGAGCAGTACTTC.

V usage is TRBV7-3 and J usage is TRBJ2-5; TRBD1 matches 12 bases. Germline trimming cut 4 bases from V and 5 bases from J; bases unmatched to any gene: 2. This CDR3 region has 14 residues. In germline, CDR1 is SGHTA, CDR2 FQGTGA. CDR3 sequence reads: CASSWGQGAETQYF. CDR3 DNA: TGTGCCAGCAGCTGGGGACAGGGGGCTGAGACCCAGTACTTC.

This clone was counted between two and nine times. The chain couples TRBV19 to TRBJ2-7; D not certain. The length of the CDR3 is 11 residues. The V gene's germline CDR1 is LNHDA and CDR2 SQIVND (reference sequence). The V and J ends lost 5 bases and 7 bases respectively, with 9 bases between them. Written as DNA, the CDR3 is TGTGCCAGTAGTTCTGGTCCTGAGCAGTACTTC. It translates to CASSSGPEQYF.

The chain combines TRBV7-9 with TRBJ1-4; 10 bases are a match to TRBD1. Unmatched junction bases numbered 7, after V lost 5 bases and J lost 7 bases. This CDR3 comprises 15 residues. Germline V gene lookup returns CDR1 SEHNR and CDR2 FQNEAQ (reference sequence). The CDR3 protein is CASSPRTGGPEKLFF. CDR3 sequence (DNA): TGTGCCAGCAGCCCGAGGACAGGGGGGCCTGAAAAACTGTTTTTT.

CDR3 DNA: TGTGCCAGCAGTTTTGGGGACAGGGTCGGCGGCTACACCTTC. It codes for CASSFGDRVGGYTF. The rearrangement uses TRBV28 and TRBJ1-2; TRBD1 aligns across 9 bases. Losses at the gene ends were 3 bases for V and 8 bases for J; bases not matched to a gene: 7. CDR3 length: 14 residues. From germline, CDR1 is MDHEN and CDR2 SYDVKM.

This chain connects TRBV10-3 to TRBJ2-3, with D perhaps matching TRBD2 (6 bases). The ends were cut back, 0 bases at V and 0 bases at J, with 13 bases in the middle. The CDR3 has 17 residues. The germline gives CDR1 ENHRY, CDR2 SYGVKD. As DNA, the CDR3 is TGTGCCATCAGTGAGTCTTCCCTAGCGAGTAGCACAGATACGCAGTATTTT. This encodes CAISESSLASSTDTQYF.

The chain joins TRBV15 to TRBJ2-1, with D possibly TRBD2 on 6 matching bases. Germline values: CDR1 LNHNV, CDR2 YYDKDF (reference sequence). The CDR3 totals 15 residues. Trimming shortened V by 5 bases and J by 0 bases, and 11 bases separated the two germline ends. CDR3 sequence reads: CATSEGGNSYNEQFF. CDR3 nucleotides: TGTGCCACCAGCGAAGGCGGGAACTCCTACAATGAGCAGTTCTTC.

This chain uses TRBV20-1 with TRBJ2-7; D might be TRBD1 (5 bases). This CDR3 is 12 amino acids long. Germline CDR1 DFQATT, CDR2 SNEGSKA (reference sequence). Trimming removed 3 bases from V and 5 bases from J, with 11 bases in between. The CDR3 loop is CSASKGINEQYF. As DNA, the CDR3 is TGCAGTGCTAGTAAGGGGATAAACGAGCAGTACTTC.

This chain joins TRBV2 and TRBJ2-7, with 12 bases fitting TRBD2. Germline lookup yields CDR1 SNHLY and CDR2 FYNNEI. The junction had 11 bases not matched to a gene; V was cut back by 6 bases and J by 5 bases. CDR3 length: 16 amino acids. CDR3 in amino acids: CASSTFGLAGGDEQYF. The CDR3 region has the DNA TGTGCCAGCAGCACATTCGGCCTAGCGGGAGGGGACGAGCAGTACTTC.

This rearrangement joins TRBV2 to TRBJ1-4; TRBD1 aligns across 8 bases. Germline CDR1 is SNHLY and CDR2 is FYNNEI. The CDR3 spans 15 residues. Losses at the gene ends were 5 bases for V and 8 bases for J; bases not matched to a gene: 10. In nucleotides, the CDR3 is TGTGCCAGCAGTAATCAGGGGGCCGGGGGCGAAAAACTGTTTTTT. It encodes CASSNQGAGGEKLFF.

Worth noting for this clone: No DNA is shown, since the ends of the CDR3 on it are uncertain; the CDR3 is the one TCRdb lists. The CDR3 loop is CASSLTGYGYTFGSLDGYTF. The chain is built from TRBV7-3 and TRBJ1-2. The germline gives CDR1 SGHTA, CDR2 FQGTGA. The CDR3 sequence runs 20 residues, both termini included.

Only a few counts were recorded for this clone. V gene TRBV10-2 combines with J gene TRBJ1-5; the D is unclear. Deletions cut 3 bases from V and 3 bases from J, with 3 bases between. Germline V gene data show CDR1 as WSHSY and CDR2 as SAAADI. CDR3 size: 12 residues. Written as DNA, the CDR3 is TGCGCCAGCAGTGAAGACAATCAGCCCCAGCATTTT. It codes for CASSEDNQPQHF.